Listed below are T cell receptor beta chains from one sample, sequenced in a study of neurological immune-mediated disorders. TCRdb analysed the 5' RACE reads with MiXCR anew, one entry per CDR3 protein. The sample has about 50,000 distinct CDR3 sequences; about 3.7% are singletons. The source material was PBMCs. These TCRs come from a man in his forties with multiple sclerosis. Each CDR3 is given with its conserved first and last residue. The order of the fields is CDR3 DNA, CDR3 protein, V gene, clone size, J gene, D gene. D genes are given only for firm matches. Part of the rows lack a size; the others show once, few, many or a class for expanded clones.

cdr3_nt: TGTGCCAGCAGCTTGGGGCCAGCCCTGGGGACCGGGGAGCTGTTTTTT; cdr3_aa: CASSLGPALGTGELFF; v_call: TRBV5-5; clone_size: many; j_call: TRBJ2-2; d_call: .
cdr3_nt: TGCAGTGCCGACAGGGTTTTGAAAGAGACCCAGTACTTC; cdr3_aa: CSADRVLKETQYF; v_call: TRBV20-1; clone_size: many; j_call: TRBJ2-5; d_call: TRBD1
cdr3_nt: TGTGCCAGCAGTCGCGCGGGGGGGCGGTACGAGCAGTACTTC; cdr3_aa: CASSRAGGRYEQYF; v_call: TRBV2; clone_size: many; j_call: TRBJ2-7; d_call: TRBD2
cdr3_nt: TGCGCCAGCAGCTTGGCTCCGGACAGGCCCCCGCGGGCTTTCTTT; cdr3_aa: CASSLAPDRPPRAFF; v_call: TRBV5-1; clone_size: many; j_call: TRBJ1-1; d_call: TRBD1
cdr3_nt: TGTGCCAGCAGCTTGAGACAGCAGGTTTCTGGGGCCAACGTCCTGACTTTC; cdr3_aa: CASSLRQQVSGANVLTF; v_call: TRBV5-6; clone_size: many; j_call: TRBJ2-6; d_call: .
cdr3_nt: TGTGCCATCAGTGAGAATCTAGGAGAGGCTAACTATGGCTACACCTTC; cdr3_aa: CAISENLGEANYGYTF; v_call: TRBV10-3; clone_size: many; j_call: TRBJ1-2; d_call: .
cdr3_nt: TGTGCCAGCAGCTTCTTTGCGGGGGGAAACACAGATACGCAGTATTTT; cdr3_aa: CASSFFAGGNTDTQYF; v_call: TRBV7-2; clone_size: many; j_call: TRBJ2-3; d_call: TRBD2
cdr3_nt: TGCAGTGCTCCAGGGGCTGGAAACACCATATATTTT; cdr3_aa: CSAPGAGNTIYF; v_call: TRBV20-1; clone_size: many; j_call: TRBJ1-3; d_call: .
cdr3_nt: TGTGCCAGCGTTGGTCGGTTCACTGAAGCTTTCTTT; cdr3_aa: CASVGRFTEAFF; v_call: TRBV12-3/TRBV12-4; clone_size: many; j_call: TRBJ1-1; d_call: .
cdr3_nt: TGTGCCAGCAGCTACCGTAGCGGGGGCGAAGAGACCCAGTACTTC; cdr3_aa: CASSYRSGGEETQYF; v_call: TRBV7-2; clone_size: many; j_call: TRBJ2-5; d_call: TRBD2
cdr3_nt: TGTGCCAGCAGCTTAGATTCGGGGGGGCAGGGCGAATTGAACACTGAAGCTTTCTTT; cdr3_aa: CASSLDSGGQGELNTEAFF; v_call: TRBV11-2; clone_size: many; j_call: TRBJ1-1; d_call: .
cdr3_nt: TGCAGTGCTAGAGAGAGGAACAGAACCATCTATGGCTACACCTTC; cdr3_aa: CSARERNRTIYGYTF; v_call: TRBV20-1; clone_size: many; j_call: TRBJ1-2; d_call: .
cdr3_nt: TGCAGCGTTGACGCATTCCAAGAGACCCAGTACTTC; cdr3_aa: CSVDAFQETQYF; v_call: TRBV29-1; clone_size: many; j_call: TRBJ2-5; d_call: .
cdr3_nt: TGTGCCAGCAGCTTGGACCGCACAGATACGCAGTATTTT; cdr3_aa: CASSLDRTDTQYF; v_call: TRBV7-9; clone_size: .; j_call: TRBJ2-3; d_call: .
cdr3_nt: TGCGCCAGCTACCCCGGGTTAGCGGGGGAGGGTGAGCAGTTCTTC; cdr3_aa: CASYPGLAGEGEQFF; v_call: TRBV10-2; clone_size: many; j_call: TRBJ2-1; d_call: TRBD2
cdr3_nt: TGTGCCAGCCAAGGAGGGGCGAACACTGAAGCTTTCTTT; cdr3_aa: CASQGGANTEAFF; v_call: TRBV9; clone_size: many; j_call: TRBJ1-1; d_call: .
cdr3_nt: TGTGCCAGCAGTGAAAGGTCAGGGTGGCTCGGTGAGACCCAGTACTTC; cdr3_aa: CASSERSGWLGETQYF; v_call: TRBV2; clone_size: many; j_call: TRBJ2-5; d_call: .
cdr3_nt: TGTGCCAGCAGCCAGACAGCTACAGATACGCAGTATTTT; cdr3_aa: CASSQTATDTQYF; v_call: TRBV3-1; clone_size: many; j_call: TRBJ2-3; d_call: .
cdr3_nt: TGTGCCAGCTCGACTGATTACGAGCAGTACTTC; cdr3_aa: CASSTDYEQYF; v_call: TRBV18; clone_size: .; j_call: TRBJ2-7; d_call: .
cdr3_nt: TGTGCCAGCAGGCTATCCGGGACAGATAATTCACCCCTCAACTTT; cdr3_aa: CASRLSGTDNSPLNF; v_call: TRBV25-1; clone_size: .; j_call: TRBJ1-6; d_call: TRBD1
cdr3_nt: TGTGCCTGGAGTGTAGGCGGAGATAACACCGGGGAGCTGTTTTTT; cdr3_aa: CAWSVGGDNTGELFF; v_call: TRBV30; clone_size: many; j_call: TRBJ2-2; d_call: .
cdr3_nt: TGTGCCACCAGTGGTGCCGGCGGGGAGCTGTTTTTT; cdr3_aa: CATSGAGGELFF; v_call: TRBV24-1; clone_size: many; j_call: TRBJ2-2; d_call: .
cdr3_nt: TGCGCCAGCAGCTTGGATTTGGGACAAAAGAGCAATGGCTACACCTTC; cdr3_aa: CASSLDLGQKSNGYTF; v_call: TRBV5-1; clone_size: .; j_call: TRBJ1-2; d_call: .